A selection of T cell receptor beta chains follows, all from one sample in a study of T cells in tuberculosis. The repertoire was sequenced with immunoSEQ multiplex PCR; TCRdb's copy has only in-frame clones and lacks some. Seen here are some 34,000 clones, approximately 93% observed once, and the top ten hold roughly 6.4%. The sequenced material came from PBMCs. These receptors all stem from a donor aged 10-35 years with latent tuberculosis or without tuberculosis infection. CDR3s include the opening cysteine and the closing phenylalanine or tryptophan. The D gene is left open where the match is weak. Only some rows state a clone size, as once, few, many or a class for expanded clones.

>TRBD1|TRBV5-1|NA|TRBJ2-3
CASSSEARGLDTQYF
TGCGCCAGCAGCTCTGAGGCCAGGGGGCTTGATACGCAGTATTTT
>NA|TRBV19|NA|TRBJ1-5
CASSFVNQPQHF
TGTGCCAGTAGTTTCGTCAATCAGCCCCAGCATTTT
>NA|TRBV27|NA|TRBJ2-1
CASSGSPLYNEQFF
TGTGCCAGCAGCGGGTCGCCTCTGTACAATGAGCAGTTCTTC
>TRBD1|TRBV7-2|NA|TRBJ2-7
CASSLTGENEQYF
TGTGCCAGCAGCTTAACAGGGGAAAACGAGCAGTACTTC
>NA|TRBV19|NA|TRBJ1-1
CASSKRGPSTEAFF
TGTGCCAGTAGTAAAAGGGGCCCCAGCACTGAAGCTTTCTTT
>NA|TRBV7-8|once|TRBJ2-3
CASSFPVTQGSTDTQYF
TGTGCCAGCAGCTTCCCTGTTACGCAGGGGAGCACAGATACGCAGTATTTT
>TRBD1|TRBV5-4|NA|TRBJ1-2
CASRLGTGIPSYYYGYTF
TGTGCCAGCAGACTCGGGACAGGGATTCCGAGCTATTACTATGGCTACACCTTC
>NA|TRBV14|NA|TRBJ2-7
CASKGRGSDEQYF
TGTGCCAGCAAAGGAAGGGGGAGCGACGAGCAGTACTTC
>NA|TRBV5-1|NA|TRBJ1-2
CASGIGDPHYGYTF
TGCGCCAGCGGAATAGGGGATCCACACTATGGCTACACCTTC
>TRBD2|TRBV6-6|NA|TRBJ2-2
CARNHGGAGGELFF
TGTGCCAGAAACCACGGGGGGGCCGGCGGGGAGCTGTTTTTT
>NA|TRBV5-5|NA|TRBJ1-2
CASSHDLLRQTSNYGYTF
TGTGCCAGCAGCCACGATCTCCTCCGGCAGACTTCTAACTATGGCTACACCTTC
>NA|TRBV7-9|once|TRBJ1-2
CASSSLDFYGYTF
TGTGCCAGCAGCTCCTTGGACTTCTATGGCTACACCTTC
>NA|TRBV5-5|NA|TRBJ2-2
CASSYGLRTGELFF
TGTGCCAGCAGCTATGGACTCCGCACCGGGGAGCTGTTTTTT
>NA|TRBV2|NA|TRBJ2-6
CASLVPGANVLTF
TGTGCCAGCTTAGTCCCTGGGGCCAACGTCCTGACTTTC
>NA|TRBV29-1|NA|TRBJ1-4
CSVEATGLEKLFF
TGCAGCGTTGAAGCTACAGGTCTAGAAAAACTGTTTTTT
>TRBD1|TRBV4-1|NA|TRBJ1-4
CASSQPDRANEKLFF
TGCGCCAGCAGCCAGCCGGACAGGGCTAATGAAAAACTGTTTTTT
>TRBD1|TRBV25-1|NA|TRBJ1-2
CASSASDRVYGYTF
TGTGCCAGCAGTGCGTCGGACAGGGTGTATGGCTACACCTTC
>NA|TRBV4-1|NA|TRBJ2-2
CASSQDPGLNTGELFF
TGCGCCAGCAGCCAAGATCCCGGGTTGAACACCGGGGAGCTGTTTTTT
>NA|TRBV4-2|NA|TRBJ2-7
CASSQGMRGPTYEQYF
TGTGCCAGCAGCCAAGGAATGCGGGGGCCTACCTACGAGCAGTACTTC
>NA|TRBV19|NA|TRBJ2-7
CASSISRGRYEQYF
TGTGCCAGTAGTATTTCCAGGGGAAGGTACGAGCAGTACTTC
>TRBD1|TRBV27|NA|TRBJ1-5
CASRPDRGRENQPQHF
TGTGCCAGCAGACCTGACAGGGGGCGCGAAAATCAGCCCCAGCATTTT
>NA|TRBV11-2|few|TRBJ1-2
CASSFSRGGYTF
TGTGCCAGCAGCTTCTCGCGGGGAGGCTACACCTTC
>NA|TRBV5-4|NA|TRBJ1-2
CASSLAQTTGRTRRYGYTF
TGTGCCAGCAGCTTGGCCCAAACTACCGGAAGAACGAGACGATATGGCTACACCTTC
>NA|TRBV30|NA|TRBJ1-2
CAWAQDAPYGYTF
TGTGCCTGGGCCCAGGATGCTCCCTATGGCTACACCTTC
>TRBD1|TRBV5-4|NA|TRBJ2-7
CASSSTGAYEQYF
TGTGCCAGCAGCTCGACAGGGGCTTACGAGCAGTACTTC
>NA|TRBV30|once|TRBJ1-5
CAWRPGGSNQPQHF
TGTGCCTGGAGGCCGGGGGGAAGCAATCAGCCCCAGCATTTT
>NA|TRBV30|NA|TRBJ1-2
CAWTTGGNYGYTF
TGTGCCTGGACCACGGGTGGTAACTATGGCTACACCTTC
>NA|TRBV27|NA|TRBJ2-7
CASSTERTDSYEQYF
TGTGCCAGCAGCACCGAAAGGACAGACTCCTACGAGCAGTACTTC
>TRBD1|TRBV7-8|once|TRBJ1-5
CASSLWTGFQPQHF
TGTGCCAGCAGCTTATGGACAGGGTTCCAGCCCCAGCATTTT
>NA|TRBV19|few|TRBJ1-2
CASSIEAVPTGGRDGYTF
TGTGCCAGTAGTATAGAGGCCGTCCCCACCGGAGGTAGAGACGGCTACACCTTC
>NA|TRBV6-4|NA|TRBJ2-3
CASSLDRLTDTQYF
TGTGCCAGCAGTCTCGACAGGCTCACAGATACGCAGTATTTT
>TRBD1|TRBV30|NA|TRBJ1-2
CAWSGSGQGGGYTF
TGTGCCTGGAGTGGATCAGGACAGGGTGGTGGCTACACCTTC
>NA|TRBV29-1|NA|TRBJ1-2
CSVLGQTVVGYTF
TGCAGCGTCCTAGGACAGACGGTGGTAGGCTACACCTTC
>NA|TRBV2|NA|TRBJ1-1
CASTDRGIPEAFF
TGTGCCAGCACCGACCGAGGAATCCCTGAAGCTTTCTTT
>TRBD1|TRBV7-6|NA|TRBJ2-7
CASSLIAGGSYEQYF
TGTGCCAGCAGCTTGATTGCAGGGGGCTCCTACGAGCAGTACTTC
>NA|TRBV30|NA|TRBJ2-1
CAWSVGGGTTYYNEQFF
TGTGCCTGGAGTGTAGGGGGGGGGACCACCTACTACAATGAGCAGTTCTTC
>NA|TRBV7-2|NA|TRBJ2-3
CASSLSGGRVDTQYF
TGTGCCAGCAGCTTAAGTGGCGGGCGAGTAGATACGCAGTATTTT
>NA|TRBV19|few|TRBJ2-7
CASTAVPGGYEQYF
TGTGCCAGTACCGCGGTCCCCGGGGGTTACGAGCAGTACTTC
>TRBD1|TRBV10-3|once|TRBJ1-4
CAISEETGTGSEKLFF
TGTGCCATCAGTGAAGAAACCGGGACAGGGAGTGAAAAACTGTTTTTT
>TRBD1|TRBV7-2|NA|TRBJ2-2
CASSLRGQGELFF
TGTGCCAGCAGCTTAAGGGGGCAGGGGGAGCTGTTTTTT
>NA|TRBV6-1|NA|TRBJ2-7
CASSAQGGTYEQYF
TGTGCCAGCAGTGCACAGGGGGGGACCTACGAGCAGTACTTC